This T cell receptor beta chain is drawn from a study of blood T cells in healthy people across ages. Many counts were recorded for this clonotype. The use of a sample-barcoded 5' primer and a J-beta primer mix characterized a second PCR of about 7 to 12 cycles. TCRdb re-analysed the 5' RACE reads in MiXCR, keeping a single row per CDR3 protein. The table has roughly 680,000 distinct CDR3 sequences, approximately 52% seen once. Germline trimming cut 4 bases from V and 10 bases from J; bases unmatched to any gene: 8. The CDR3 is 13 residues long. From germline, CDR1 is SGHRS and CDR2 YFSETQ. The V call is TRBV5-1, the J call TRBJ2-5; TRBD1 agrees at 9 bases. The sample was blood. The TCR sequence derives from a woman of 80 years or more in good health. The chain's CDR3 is CASSDRGFWDQYF. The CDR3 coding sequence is TGCGCCAGCAGCGACAGGGGGTTCTGGGACCAGTACTTC.